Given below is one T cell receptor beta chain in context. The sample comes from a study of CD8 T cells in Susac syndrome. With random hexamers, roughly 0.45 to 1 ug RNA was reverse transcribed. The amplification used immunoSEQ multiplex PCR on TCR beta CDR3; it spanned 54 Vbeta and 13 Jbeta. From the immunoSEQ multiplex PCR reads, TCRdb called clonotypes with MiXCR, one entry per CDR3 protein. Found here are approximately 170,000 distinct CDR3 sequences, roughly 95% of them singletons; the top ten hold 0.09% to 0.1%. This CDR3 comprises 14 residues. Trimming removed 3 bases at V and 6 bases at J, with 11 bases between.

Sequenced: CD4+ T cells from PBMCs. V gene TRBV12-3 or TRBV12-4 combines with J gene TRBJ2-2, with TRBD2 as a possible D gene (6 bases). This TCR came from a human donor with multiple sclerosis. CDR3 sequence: CASSFGGRAGELFF. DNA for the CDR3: TGTGCCAGCAGTTTCGGGGGACGCGCCGGGGAGCTGTTTTTT.